The 26 T cell receptor beta chains below all came from one sample that was sequenced in a study of blood T cell repertoires in COVID-19. The method was immunoSEQ multiplex PCR; TCRdb's version includes in-frame clones alone and lacks a portion of them. The table includes fewer than 200,000 clones, approximately 90% detected once. Sequencing was carried out using peripheral blood. These receptors were obtained from a man aged 45-65 years with acute or convalescent COVID-19.

The rearrangement links TRBV7-2 to TRBJ2-3; a possible D gene is TRBD2 (6 bases). The CDR3 totals 16 residues. Trimming took 5 bases from V and 4 from J, leaving 19 bases between them. Germline values: CDR1 SGHTA, CDR2 FQGNSA. CDR3 sequence: CASSQYPLDYSDTQYF. The CDR3 coding sequence is TGTGCCAGCAGCCAATACCCCCTGGACTACTCAGATACGCAGTATTTT.

This chain uses TRBV6-2 or TRBV6-3 with TRBJ2-5; 8 positions match TRBD1. The CDR3 sequence is 15 residues long. Germline V gene lookup returns CDR1 MNHEY and CDR2 SVGEGT. J gave up 4 bases and V 5 bases, and 9 bases lay outside the gene matches. CDR3 sequence: CASSNRDRPLETQYF. In DNA form, the CDR3 reads TGTGCCAGCAGTAACCGGGACAGGCCATTAGAGACCCAGTACTTC.

The V and J genes are TRBV20-1 and TRBJ1-2, with a weak D call TRBD1 (5 bases). Between the trimmed V and J ends, which lost 3 bases and 4 bases, there was a span of 12 bases. This CDR3 has 13 residues. CDR1 and CDR2 (germline): DFQATT, SNEGSKA (reference sequence). The CDR3 here is CSASDLGGYGYTF. The CDR3, as DNA: TGCAGTGCTAGTGACCTGGGGGGCTATGGCTACACCTTC.

The gene calls are TRBV14 and TRBJ1-6; D call uncertain. V lost 3 bases, J lost 10 bases, and 4 bases lay in between. The germline V gene encodes CDR1 SGHDN and CDR2 FVKESK. This CDR3 region has 11 residues. CDR3 in amino acids: CASSHQSPLHF. The CDR3, as DNA: TGTGCCAGCAGCCACCAATCACCCCTCCACTTT. The variable domain in full, with the rest retrieved from reference TRBV14 and TRBJ1-6, is EAGVTQFPSHSVIEKGQTVTLRCDPISGHDNLYWYRRVMGKEIKFLLHFVKESKQDESGMPNNRFLAERTGGTYSTLKVQPAELEDSGVYFCASSHQSPLHFGNGTRLTVT.

J is TRBJ2-1 and V is TRBV11-2; 11 nucleotides agree with TRBD2. With V trimmed by 5 bases and J by 8 bases, 8 bases remained unmatched. Per germline, CDR1 SGHAT and CDR2 FQNNGV. The CDR3 consists of 15 residues. CDR3 coding DNA: TGTGCCAGCAGCCAAGGAACTAGCGGGAGTTATGAGCAGTTCTTC. This translates into CASSQGTSGSYEQFF.

This clone was seen just once. The chain has TRBV28 and TRBJ2-3; D gene ambiguous. The CDR3 length is 12 residues. V lost 5 bases and J lost 3, with 6 bases in between. The germline CDR1 and CDR2 sequences are MDHEN and SYDVKM. The CDR3 sequence is CASSVRTDTQYF. The DNA of the CDR3 is TGTGCCAGCAGTGTCCGGACAGATACGCAGTATTTT.

The chain is built from TRBV11-2 and TRBJ2-7; 11 nucleotides agree with TRBD2. The germline gives CDR1 SGHAT, CDR2 FQNNGV. With 5 bases clipped from V and 4 bases from J, the junction kept 10 bases outside the gene matches. This CDR3 has 16 residues. The CDR3 is CASSHSSGRSPYEQYF. The DNA for the CDR3 is TGTGCCAGCAGCCATTCTAGCGGGAGGAGTCCTTACGAGCAGTACTTC.

This chain joins TRBV5-1 and TRBJ2-5; 7 nucleotides agree with TRBD1. Germline CDR1 SGHRS, CDR2 YFSETQ. The CDR3 extends over 13 amino acids. The V gene end was trimmed by 4 bases and the J gene end by 2 bases; junction bases not matched to a gene: 2. CDR3 coding DNA: TGCGCCAGCAGCGGGGGACAGCAAGAGACCCAGTACTTC. Protein product: CASSGGQQETQYF.

The J gene is TRBJ2-7, the V gene TRBV5-3; 11 nucleotides match TRBD1. TRBV5-3 carries the ORF label, with uncertain function. This CDR3 is built from 13 residues. After removal of 4 bases from V and 6 bases from J, the junction contained 3 bases not matched to a gene. The CDR3 here is CARSRDRGVEQYF. The CDR3 region has the DNA TGTGCCAGAAGCCGGGACAGGGGGGTCGAGCAGTACTTC.

Only one count was recorded for this clone. The CDR3 reads CASTSGESSYEQYF. As DNA, the CDR3 is TGTGCCAGCACCTCAGGGGAGAGCTCCTACGAGCAGTACTTC. The rearrangement links TRBV28 to TRBJ2-7, with D possibly TRBD1 on 6 matching bases. Trimming removed 7 bases at V and 0 bases at J, with 13 bases between. CDR1 is MDHEN and CDR2 is SYDVKM in the germline V gene. The CDR3 is 14 residues long.

This chain joins TRBV19 and TRBJ2-7; 7 nucleotides agree with TRBD2. Germline-derived CDR1 and CDR2 are LNHDA and SQIVND (reference sequence). Trimming cost V 5 bases and J 3 bases; bases outside gene matches: 7. The CDR3 contains 14 residues. In DNA, the CDR3 is TGTGCCAGTAGTCCGGTAGCGGGTTACTACGAGCAGTACTTC. Translated: CASSPVAGYYEQYF.

This clone has only one observation. The V gene is TRBV27, the J gene TRBJ1-2, with D possibly being TRBD1 (6 bases). The CDR3 sequence is 12 residues long. Deletions cut 5 bases from V and 8 bases from J, with 12 bases between. Germline CDR1 is MNHEY and CDR2 is SMNVEV (reference sequence). The CDR3 sequence: CASSDHRDGYTF. The CDR3 coding sequence is TGTGCCAGCAGTGACCACAGGGACGGCTACACCTTC.

This clone was observed a single time. This chain joins TRBV18 and TRBJ1-1; no firm D call. CDR1 is KGHSH, CDR2 LQKENI, per germline. Trimming cost V 1 base and J 1 base, with 19 bases left between them. The CDR3 has 18 amino acids. CDR3 loop: CASSPRPPGGLANTEAFF. The CDR3, as DNA: TGTGCCAGCTCACCACGACCTCCGGGCGGGCTAGCGAACACTGAAGCTTTCTTT.

This chain links TRBV18 with TRBJ1-2; D remains unclear. The V and J ends lost 6 bases and 5 bases respectively, with 16 bases between them. From germline, CDR1 is KGHSH and CDR2 LQKENI. This CDR3 comprises 14 residues. The CDR3 DNA reads as TGTGCCAGCTCTGCGGGAGGGTCGGGTTATGGCTACACCTTC. It codes for CASSAGGSGYGYTF.

This clone was seen a few times. The chain uses TRBV4-1 and TRBJ1-5, with D unresolved. Germline V gene data show CDR1 as MGHRA and CDR2 as YSYEKL. The CDR3 runs 16 residues. Trimming left V 0 bases short and J 2 bases short, with 11 bases between. For the CDR3, the DNA is TGCGCCAGCAGCCAAGACGGAGGTATTGGCAATCAGCCCCAGCATTTT. As protein: CASSQDGGIGNQPQHF.

This rearrangement joins TRBV19 to TRBJ2-2; TRBD1 matches at 7 bases. CDR1 and CDR2 (germline): LNHDA, SQIVND (reference sequence). CDR3 length equals 13 residues. The CDR3 sequence is CGTGTANTGELFF. CDR3 coding DNA: TGTGGTACCGGGACAGCGAACACCGGGGAGCTGTTTTTT.

The chain is built from TRBV4-1 and TRBJ1-5; D might be TRBD1 (6 bases). Trimming pared 2 bases from V and 4 bases from J, leaving 12 bases between. The CDR3 contains 15 residues. The V gene's germline CDR1 is MGHRA and CDR2 YSYEKL. CDR3 coding DNA: TGCGCCAGCAGCCAAATTCACCAGGGGAATCAGCCCCAGCATTTT. Translated, it gives CASSQIHQGNQPQHF.

The chain couples TRBV28 to TRBJ1-2; possibly TRBD1 for D (5 bases). The CDR3 is made up of 16 amino acids. V was pared by 6 bases and J by 2 bases, with 19 bases between. Germline V gene lookup returns CDR1 MDHEN and CDR2 SYDVKM. CDR3 coding DNA: TGTGCCAGCAGCCCACATCGGGGGGTTGGGAACTATGGCTACACCTTC. This gives the protein CASSPHRGVGNYGYTF.

This chain uses TRBV9 with TRBJ2-3; TRBD1 is a possible D gene (6 bases). The V end was cut by 0 bases, the J end by 5 bases, with 13 bases between. CDR1 and CDR2 (germline): SGDLS, YYNGEE. This CDR3 is 15 amino acids long. The CDR3 loop reads CASSVAQQGVDTQYF. In nucleotides, the CDR3 is TGTGCCAGCAGCGTAGCACAACAGGGCGTAGATACGCAGTATTTT.

The chain uses TRBV19 and TRBJ1-1, with a tentative D call TRBD1 (6 bases). CDR1 and CDR2 (germline): LNHDA, SQIVND (reference sequence). This CDR3 region has 14 residues. Trimming took 10 bases from V and 5 from J, leaving 20 bases between them. The CDR3 region is CATNPSDRRTEAFF. The CDR3 nucleotides read TGTGCCACAAATCCCTCGGACAGAAGAACTGAAGCTTTCTTT.

This chain joins TRBV20-1 and TRBJ2-3, with 8 bases that match TRBD2. This CDR3 is 14 amino acids long. Trimming removed 3 bases from V and 1 base from J; junction bases left unmatched: 3. Germline-derived CDR1 and CDR2 are DFQATT and SNEGSKA (reference sequence). CDR3 residues: CSASPREGTDTQYF. In nucleotides, the CDR3 is TGCAGTGCTAGTCCGCGGGAGGGCACAGATACGCAGTATTTT.

This clone showed up just once. The chain links TRBV11-2 to TRBJ2-7; D remains unclear. The CDR3 covers 12 residues. Germline V gene sequence: CDR1 SGHAT, CDR2 FQNNGV. V was shortened by 2 bases and J by 1 base, with 3 bases between the two germline ends. The CDR3 DNA follows: TGTGCCAGCAGCTTACTGTCCTACGAGCAGTACTTC. This translates into CASSLLSYEQYF.

V is TRBV21-1 and J is TRBJ1-1; TRBD1 is the table's D call and was not checked against the DNA. TRBV21-1 is a pseudogene segment. The CDR3 has 17 residues. The CDR3, as DNA: TGTGCCAGCAGCAAAGCCCATCGACAGGGGTCGAACACTGAAGCTTTCTTT. Encoded protein: CASSKAHRQGSNTEAFF.

The chain is built from TRBV18 and TRBJ1-3, with D possibly matching TRBD1 (5 bases). The CDR3 length is 16 residues. Germline CDR1 KGHSH, CDR2 LQKENI. V gave up 2 bases and J gave up 2 bases, with 13 bases separating them. CDR3 amino acids: CASSPGSGGAGNTIYF. The CDR3 nucleotides are TGTGCCAGCTCACCAGGGTCCGGGGGTGCTGGAAACACCATATATTTT.

The CDR3: CASSQEMGAAGELFF. The DNA for the CDR3 is TGTGCCAGCAGCCAAGAGATGGGGGCGGCCGGGGAGCTGTTTTTT. The chain joins TRBV4-2 to TRBJ2-2, with D perhaps matching TRBD1 (6 bases). Trimming removed 0 bases from V and 6 bases from J, with 11 bases in between. The CDR3 is made up of 15 amino acids. Germline CDR1 reads LGHNA; CDR2 reads YNFKEQ.

The rearrangement joins TRBV9 to TRBJ2-2; D perhaps matches TRBD2 (7 bases). The CDR3 totals 17 residues. CDR1 is SGDLS, CDR2 YYNGEE, per germline. Trimming removed 4 bases at V and 4 bases at J, with 20 bases between. This CDR3 is CASSTPGGGASTGELFF. The DNA of the CDR3 is TGTGCCAGCAGCACACCCGGTGGGGGGGCCAGCACCGGGGAGCTGTTTTTT.